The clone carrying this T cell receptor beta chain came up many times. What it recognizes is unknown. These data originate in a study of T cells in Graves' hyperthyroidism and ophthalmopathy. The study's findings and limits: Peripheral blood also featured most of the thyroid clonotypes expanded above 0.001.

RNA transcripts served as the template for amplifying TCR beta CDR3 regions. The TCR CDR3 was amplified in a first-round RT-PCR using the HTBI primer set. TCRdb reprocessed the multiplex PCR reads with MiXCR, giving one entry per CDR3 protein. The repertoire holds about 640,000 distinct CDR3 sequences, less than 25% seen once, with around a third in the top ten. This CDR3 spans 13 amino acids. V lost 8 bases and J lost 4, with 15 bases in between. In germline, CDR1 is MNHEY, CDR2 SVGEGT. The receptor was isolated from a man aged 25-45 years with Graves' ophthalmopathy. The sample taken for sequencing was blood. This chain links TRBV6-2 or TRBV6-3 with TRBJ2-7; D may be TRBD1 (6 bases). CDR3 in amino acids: CASSPGEGYEQYF. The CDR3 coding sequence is TGTGCCAGCTCACCAGGGGAAGGGTACGAGCAGTACTTC.